This passage covers 9 T cell receptor beta chains from one sample sequenced in a study of PD-1 blockade in classical Hodgkin lymphoma. Each patient experienced a relapse that followed autologous stem cell transplantation, and brentuximab vedotin exposure varied. The data were produced by immunoSEQ multiplex PCR, yet TCRdb's version contains in-frame clones alone and is incomplete. The sample has approximately 98,000 clones; roughly nine tenths are singletons. Sequenced here: peripheral blood mononuclear cells (PBMCs), sampled before the second cycle of nivolumab. Receptors originate from a human donor with classical Hodgkin lymphoma.

This chain joins TRBV5-1 and TRBJ2-7, with unresolved D. V was shortened by 4 bases and J by 0 bases, with 20 bases between the two germline ends. The CDR3 totals 17 residues. Germline values: CDR1 SGHRS, CDR2 YFSETQ. The CDR3 DNA reads TGCGCCAGCAGCCCCTCTACCGTTGGCCTCAGCTCCTACGAGCAGTACTTC. Its protein product is CASSPSTVGLSSYEQYF.

DNA of the CDR3: TGTGCCAGCAGTGAAGAGGGTGGGGTTGGCAATCAGCCCCAGCATTTT. It encodes CASSEEGGVGNQPQHF. The rearrangement joins TRBV6-4 to TRBJ1-5; D ambiguous. Trimming removed 3 bases at V and 2 bases at J, with 14 bases between. The CDR3 spans 16 residues. Per germline, CDR1 MRHNA and CDR2 SNTAGT.

This sequence joins TRBV5-1 and TRBJ1-2, with 7 bases lining up with TRBD1. The CDR3 runs to 16 residues. V was clipped by 0 bases and J by 5 bases; unmatched bases: 10. The germline CDR1 and CDR2 sequences are SGHRS and YFSETQ. The CDR3 loop reads CASSLDGTVPTYGYTF. The CDR3 nucleotides read TGCGCCAGCAGCTTGGATGGGACAGTCCCTACTTATGGCTACACCTTC.

The chain is built from TRBV11-2 and TRBJ2-3, with TRBD2 identical over 16 bases. V lost 5 bases and J lost 0; bases outside the gene matches: 8. The CDR3 is made up of 19 amino acids. In germline, CDR1 is SGHAT, CDR2 FQNNGV. The CDR3 sequence is CASSHWGLAGGPSTDTQYF. CDR3 coding DNA: TGTGCCAGCAGCCATTGGGGACTAGCGGGAGGGCCAAGCACAGATACGCAGTATTTT.

The rearrangement joins TRBV5-1 to TRBJ1-1, with 7 nucleotides matching TRBD1. Germline trimming cut 3 bases from V and 0 bases from J; bases unmatched to any gene: 5. Germline V gene lookup returns CDR1 SGHRS and CDR2 YFSETQ. The CDR3 totals 15 residues. The CDR3 sequence: CASSWRDSVNTEAFF. CDR3 nucleotide sequence: TGCGCCAGCAGCTGGAGGGACAGTGTGAACACTGAAGCTTTCTTT. Full variable domain (outside the CDR3, taken from reference TRBV5-1 and TRBJ1-1): KAGVTQTPRYLIKTRGQQVTLSCSPISGHRSVSWYQQTPGQGLQFLFEYFSETQRNKGNFPGRFSGRQFSNSRSEMNVSTLELGDSALYLCASSWRDSVNTEAFFGQGTRLTVV.

This chain connects TRBV18 to TRBJ2-1, with TRBD2 identical over 7 bases. The CDR3 extends over 15 amino acids. J gave up 4 bases and V 2 bases, and 5 bases lay outside the gene matches. From germline, CDR1 is KGHSH and CDR2 LQKENI. Written as DNA, the CDR3 is TGTGCCAGCTCACCAAGTCTAGCGGATTACAATGAGCAGTTCTTC. It encodes CASSPSLADYNEQFF.

This clone was detected a few times. The CDR3: CASSTGPGGVYGYTF. CDR3 DNA: TGTGCCAGTAGTACCGGGCCCGGTGGTGTATATGGCTACACCTTC. J is TRBJ1-2 and V is TRBV19; D remains unclear. Germline loops: CDR1 LNHDA, CDR2 SQIVND (reference sequence). V shed 4 bases and J shed 5 bases, with 17 bases lying between them. The CDR3 has 15 residues.

V usage is TRBV5-1 and J usage is TRBJ1-2; the match to TRBD1 covers 11 bases. This CDR3 is 15 amino acids long. Per germline, CDR1 SGHRS and CDR2 YFSETQ. V gave up 0 bases and J gave up 8 bases; unmatched junction bases: 6. The CDR3: CASSLVGTGGEGYTF. The CDR3 DNA sequence: TGCGCCAGCAGCTTGGTTGGGACAGGGGGTGAAGGCTACACCTTC.

The chain links TRBV10-2 to TRBJ2-3; no definite D call. Trimming shortened V by 0 bases and J by 4 bases, and 17 bases separated the two germline ends. Germline V lookup: CDR1 WSHSY, CDR2 SAAADI. CDR3 length: 17 amino acids. CDR3 DNA sequence: TGCGCCAGCAGTGAGTCGAGAAACTCTGGGTCCCCAGATACGCAGTATTTT. It is translated as CASSESRNSGSPDTQYF.